The clone carrying this T cell receptor beta chain was detected ten times or more. TCRdb passed the RT-PCR reads through MiXCR, listing each CDR3 protein once. The sample carries about 170,000 distinct CDR3 sequences, less than 15% recorded once. The data derive from a study of response to subunit inactivated influenza vaccine. Germline CDR1 is LNHNV and CDR2 is YYDKDF (reference sequence). This CDR3 has 16 residues. Between the trimmed V and J ends, which lost 2 bases and 0 bases, there was a span of 13 bases. These data also featured in a second study, about T cells expressing NK-cell markers. That work contributes: UMIs accompanied the 5'RACE template switching by which TCR beta cDNA was made. Dominant NKG2C+ clonotypes made up 1.0-7.0% of CD8+ T cells in several donors.

This rearrangement joins TRBV15 to TRBJ1-1; no definite D call. The sample was CD8+ T cells sorted from PBMCs, taken about 12 days after vaccination. The TCR was taken from a middle-aged man who received an inactivated influenza vaccine. The DNA of the CDR3 is TGTGCCACCAGCAGACCCCGGGGTCACATGAACACTGAAGCTTTCTTT. As protein: CATSRPRGHMNTEAFF.